Sequencing of this T cell receptor beta chain was carried out in a study of monozygotic twins with inflammatory bowel disease. Findings and caveats of the study: No discrimination was achieved between different T cell subtypes. IBD-affected twins scored below their healthy co-twins in TCRbeta diversity (inverse Simpson).

Points on this clonotype: The antigen remains undetermined.

For every TCR library, 3500 ng of total RNA was used. The UMIs carried a 6-nucleotide sample barcode, and they were added by template switching. TCRdb re-called the 5' RACE reads; every CDR3 protein appears as one record, without DNA. The table lists fewer than 450,000 distinct CDR3 sequences. The CDR3 totals 15 residues. CDR1 is MGHDK, CDR2 SYGVNS, per germline. This TCR was sampled from a human donor with ulcerative colitis or Crohn's disease, or a healthy co-twin of an affected twin (not recorded which). The material sequenced was blood. The rearrangement links TRBV25-1 to TRBJ1-4. This CDR3 is CASSEYWGANEKLFF.